This T cell receptor (beta chain) was recorded in a study of T cells in Graves' hyperthyroidism and ophthalmopathy. From RNA transcripts, TCR beta CDR3 regions were amplified. With the HTBI primer set, the TCR CDR3 went through a first round of RT-PCR. One entry per CDR3 protein, called by TCRdb with MiXCR from the multiplex PCR reads. The sample comprises 350,000 to 450,000 distinct CDR3 sequences, around an eighth of which are singletons, and 28% rests with the top ten. The J segment lost 2 bases and the V segment lost 1 base, leaving 4 bases of the junction unmatched. Germline V gives CDR1 LNHNV, CDR2 YYDKDF (reference sequence). This CDR3 contains 15 residues.

The receptor was isolated from a man aged 45-60 years with Graves' ophthalmopathy. The chain is built from TRBV15 and TRBJ2-5; the match to TRBD1 covers 7 bases. Input material: blood. The CDR3 here is CATSRGGQRQETQYF. DNA for the CDR3: TGTGCCACCAGCAGAGGGGGACAGAGACAAGAGACCCAGTACTTC. The full variable domain, its missing parts supplied by reference TRBV15 and TRBJ2-5, is DAMVIQNPRYQVTQFGKPVTLSCSQTLNHNVMYWYQQKSSQAPKLLFHYYDKDFNNEADTPDNFQSRRPNTSFCFLDIRSPGLGDTAMYLCATSRGGQRQETQYFGPGTRLLVL.